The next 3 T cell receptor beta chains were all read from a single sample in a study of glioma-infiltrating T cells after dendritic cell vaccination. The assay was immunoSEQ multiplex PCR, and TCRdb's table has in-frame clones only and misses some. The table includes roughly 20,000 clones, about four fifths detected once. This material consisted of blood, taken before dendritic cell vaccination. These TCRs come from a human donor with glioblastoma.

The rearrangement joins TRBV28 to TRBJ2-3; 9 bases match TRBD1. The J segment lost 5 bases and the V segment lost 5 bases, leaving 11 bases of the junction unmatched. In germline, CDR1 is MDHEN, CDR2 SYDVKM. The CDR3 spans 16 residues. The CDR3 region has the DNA TGTGCCAGCAGTGACGCGACAGGGGGGCCACGAGATACGCAGTATTTT. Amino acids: CASSDATGGPRDTQYF.

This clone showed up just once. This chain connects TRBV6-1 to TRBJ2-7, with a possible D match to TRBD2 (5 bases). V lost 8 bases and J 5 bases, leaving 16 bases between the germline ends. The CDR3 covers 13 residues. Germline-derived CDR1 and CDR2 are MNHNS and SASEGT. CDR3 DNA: TGTGCCAGCGCAACCGGGATTTCCAACGAGCAGTACTTC. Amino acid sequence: CASATGISNEQYF.

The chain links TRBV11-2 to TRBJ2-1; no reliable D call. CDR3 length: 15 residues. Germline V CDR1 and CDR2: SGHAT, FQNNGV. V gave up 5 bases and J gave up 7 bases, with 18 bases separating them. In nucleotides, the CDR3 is TGTGCCAGCAGCCTGCGACTGGCCGTTGAGAATGAGCAGTTCTTC. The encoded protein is CASSLRLAVENEQFF.